This T cell receptor (beta chain) was found in a study of blood T cell repertoires in COVID-19. The overall study: There were acute and convalescent COVID-19 samples, and they came from the United States, Italy and Spain. The cDNA or gDNA used as material had been derived from T cells, B-cell-depleted T cells, or PBMCs.

The trim removed 2 bases at V and 4 bases at J, leaving 0 bases unmatched. CDR1 is MDHEN and CDR2 is SYDVKM in the germline V gene. This CDR3 region has 13 residues. As processed by the authors: Researchers report that nucleated cell counts were estimated from reference gene primer amplification. The table came from immunoSEQ multiplex PCR; TCRdb's copy has only in-frame clones and leaves some out. V and J calls and clone size are as listed in that table; D and trimming were resolved from the DNA. The data contain about 120,000 clones, approximately 80% of them singletons. The sequence derives from a woman aged 50 to 65 with acute or convalescent COVID-19. The rearrangement links TRBV28 to TRBJ2-5, with 8 bases fitting TRBD1. The sequenced sample consisted of peripheral blood. This CDR3 reads CASSLGTGETQYF. The CDR3 nucleotides are TGTGCCAGCAGTTTAGGGACAGGAGAGACCCAGTACTTC.